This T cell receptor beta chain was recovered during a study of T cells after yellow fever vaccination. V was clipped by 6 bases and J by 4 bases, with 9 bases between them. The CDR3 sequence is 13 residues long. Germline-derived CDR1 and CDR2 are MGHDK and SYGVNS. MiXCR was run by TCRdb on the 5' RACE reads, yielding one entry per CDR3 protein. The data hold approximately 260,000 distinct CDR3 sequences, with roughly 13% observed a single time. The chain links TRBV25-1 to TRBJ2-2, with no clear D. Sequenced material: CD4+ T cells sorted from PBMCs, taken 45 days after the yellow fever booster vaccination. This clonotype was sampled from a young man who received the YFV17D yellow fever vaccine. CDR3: CASRSAGTGELFF. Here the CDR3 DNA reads TGTGCCAGCAGGTCCGCAGGCACCGGGGAGCTGTTTTTT.